The 15 T cell receptor beta chains reported below all come from one sample, sequenced in a study of CD8 T cells in ankylosing spondylitis. TCRdb fed the 5' RACE reads into MiXCR, producing one record per CDR3 protein. Altogether fewer than 750,000 distinct CDR3 sequences are present, roughly 19% being singletons, with the ten largest covering around 19%. The antigens these receptors bind are not known. Notes on the study in general: Blood from ankylosing spondylitis patients appeared to carry a characteristic roughly eight-variant TCR beta motif.

Source material: blood, either unsorted or a sorted T cell fraction (not recorded which). The receptor set was obtained from a male donor with ankylosing spondylitis.

The gene calls are TRBV2 and TRBJ2-3; 13 bases match TRBD2. V dropped 6 bases and J dropped 4; count of bases not matched to a gene: 13. There are 18 residues in the CDR3. Germline V gene data show CDR1 as SNHLY and CDR2 as FYNNEI. CDR3: CASSYRPGLAGYADTQYF. The CDR3 nucleotides are TGTGCCAGCAGCTATAGACCGGGACTAGCGGGATATGCAGATACGCAGTATTTT.

The V gene is TRBV3-1, the J gene TRBJ2-1, with 10 bases fitting TRBD2. Per germline, CDR1 LGHDT and CDR2 YNNKEL (reference sequence). V lost 4 bases, J lost 14 bases, and 11 bases stayed unmatched. The CDR3 runs to 14 residues. The CDR3 sequence is CASSLTGTSEGEFF. The CDR3 nucleotides read TGTGCCAGCAGCCTTACAGGGACTAGCGAAGGGGAGTTCTTC.

This clonotype appeared a few times. The gene calls are TRBV9 and TRBJ1-3, with D possibly TRBD1 on 5 matching bases. This CDR3 contains 16 residues. Trimming pared 3 bases from V and 0 bases from J, leaving 13 bases between. Germline CDR1 is SGDLS and CDR2 is YYNGEE. The chain's CDR3 is CASSARDFHSGNTIYF. The CDR3 DNA sequence: TGTGCCAGCAGCGCCCGGGACTTCCACTCTGGAAACACCATATATTTT.

The CDR3 DNA reads TGTGCCAGCAGCCAAGATCAGGACAGACAAGAGACCCAGTACTTC. Translating gives CASSQDQDRQETQYF. The V and J genes are TRBV3-1 and TRBJ2-5; D might be TRBD1 (6 bases). In germline, CDR1 is LGHDT, CDR2 YNNKEL (reference sequence). Trimming took 0 bases from V and 2 from J, leaving 10 bases between them. The CDR3 sequence is 15 residues long.

The chain has TRBV7-7 and TRBJ2-5; 8 bases are shared with TRBD1. Trimming at V came to 1 base and at J to 7 bases, leaving 5 bases not matched to a gene. From germline, CDR1 is SSHAT and CDR2 FNYEAQ (reference sequence). The CDR3 runs 14 residues. The CDR3 reads CASSLVGQGGTQYF. The CDR3 DNA is TGTGCCAGCAGCTTAGTAGGACAGGGAGGGACCCAGTACTTC.

This clonotype was found a few times. The gene calls are TRBV2 and TRBJ2-3; 9 nucleotides match TRBD1. The trim removed 6 bases at V and 5 bases at J, leaving 6 bases unmatched. CDR1 SNHLY and CDR2 FYNNEI come from the germline V gene. The CDR3 is 14 amino acids. CDR3 DNA: TGTGCCAGCAGACCTACAGGGGGCCTAGATACGCAGTATTTT. It codes for CASRPTGGLDTQYF.

This clonotype was counted between two and nine times. V is TRBV9 and J is TRBJ2-5; no definite D call. The CDR3 has 14 amino acids. CDR1 is SGDLS and CDR2 is YYNGEE in the germline V gene. The V end was cut by 1 base, the J end by 1 base, with 8 bases between. This CDR3 reads CASSVWASQETQYF. CDR3 sequence (DNA): TGTGCCAGCAGCGTATGGGCCAGCCAAGAGACCCAGTACTTC.

In this sample, this clonotype turned up a few times. The gene calls are TRBV15 and TRBJ2-5; 7 positions match TRBD2. The germline V gene has CDR1 LNHNV and CDR2 YYDKDF (reference sequence). CDR3 length: 13 amino acids. V trimming: 4 bases; J trimming: 5 bases; junction bases outside the gene matches: 4. The CDR3 sequence is CATSTKLAETQYF. The CDR3, as DNA: TGTGCCACCAGCACAAAACTAGCGGAGACCCAGTACTTC. Variable domain in full (rest from reference TRBV15 and TRBJ2-5): DAMVIQNPRYQVTQFGKPVTLSCSQTLNHNVMYWYQQKSSQAPKLLFHYYDKDFNNEADTPDNFQSRRPNTSFCFLDIRSPGLGDTAMYLCATSTKLAETQYFGPGTRLLVL.

This clonotype turned up a few times. The chain has TRBV6-1 and TRBJ2-6, with 8 nucleotides matching TRBD2. Germline CDR1 and CDR2: MNHNS and SASEGT. This CDR3 region has 15 residues. The V segment lost 11 bases and the J segment 2 bases; nucleotides outside the gene matches: 8. This CDR3 reads CASLTGGTGANVLTF. The CDR3 nucleotides read TGTGCCTCGCTTACGGGAGGGACTGGGGCCAACGTCCTGACTTTC.

The V gene is TRBV5-6, the J gene TRBJ2-2, with a possible D match to TRBD1 (5 bases). Per germline, CDR1 SGHDT and CDR2 YYEEEE. CDR3 length equals 15 residues. V lost 6 bases, J lost 5 bases, and 17 bases lay in between. CDR3 in amino acids: CASTLNRGRTGELFF. CDR3 bases: TGTGCCAGCACCCTGAATAGGGGTAGAACCGGGGAGCTGTTTTTT.

The chain recombines TRBV12-5 with TRBJ1-2; no clear D gene. Trimming left V 0 bases short and J 6 bases short, with 8 bases between. The V gene's germline CDR1 is LGHNT and CDR2 FRNRAP. The CDR3 is made up of 13 amino acids. CDR3 sequence (DNA): TGTGCTAGTGGTTTGGTCGCAGTCAATGGCTACACCTTC. It codes for CASGLVAVNGYTF.

This clonotype appeared many times. The rearrangement links TRBV12-3 or TRBV12-4 to TRBJ1-3; 7 nucleotides match TRBD1. The CDR3 sequence is 14 residues long. Unmatched junction bases numbered 3, after V lost 4 bases and J lost 3 bases. CDR3: CASSSQGGGNTIYF. The CDR3 nucleotides read TGTGCCAGCAGTTCCCAGGGGGGTGGAAACACCATATATTTT.

This clonotype appeared many times. The rearrangement joins TRBV7-3 to TRBJ2-3; D ambiguous. There are 14 residues in the CDR3. Germline assignment: CDR1 SGHTA and CDR2 FQGTGA. Trimming took 5 bases from V and 0 from J, leaving 9 bases between them. The CDR3 nucleotides read TGTGCCAGCAGCCCCACTGGGAGCACAGATACGCAGTATTTT. Amino acids: CASSPTGSTDTQYF. Filled out from reference TRBV7-3 and TRBJ2-3, the complete variable domain reads GAGVSQTPSNKVTEKGKYVELRCDPISGHTALYWYRQSLGQGPEFLIYFQGTGAADDSGLPNDRFFAVRPEGSVSTLKIQRTERGDSAVYLCASSPTGSTDTQYFGPGTRLTVL.

The CDR3 region has the DNA TGTGCCAGCAGCTTAGTCAGGGAGTCTGAAGCTTTCTTT. Amino acid sequence: CASSLVRESEAFF. This sequence joins TRBV7-9 and TRBJ1-1, with D possibly matching TRBD1 (5 bases). The CDR3 is made up of 13 amino acids. The germline CDR1 and CDR2 sequences are SEHNR and FQNEAQ (reference sequence). The V and J ends lost 1 base and 6 bases respectively, with 9 bases between them.

In regard to this clonotype: One base away lies a much larger clone, so this may be a sequencing read error. The chain has TRBV2 and TRBJ2-1, with 15 bases lining up with TRBD2. This CDR3 is built from 14 residues. V dropped 4 bases and J dropped 8; count of bases not matched to a gene: 0. Germline lookup yields CDR1 SNHLY and CDR2 FYNNEI. The CDR3 is CASSGTSGRDEQFF. The CDR3 DNA follows: TGTGCCAGCAGTGGGACTAGCGGGAGGGATGAGCAGTTCTTC.